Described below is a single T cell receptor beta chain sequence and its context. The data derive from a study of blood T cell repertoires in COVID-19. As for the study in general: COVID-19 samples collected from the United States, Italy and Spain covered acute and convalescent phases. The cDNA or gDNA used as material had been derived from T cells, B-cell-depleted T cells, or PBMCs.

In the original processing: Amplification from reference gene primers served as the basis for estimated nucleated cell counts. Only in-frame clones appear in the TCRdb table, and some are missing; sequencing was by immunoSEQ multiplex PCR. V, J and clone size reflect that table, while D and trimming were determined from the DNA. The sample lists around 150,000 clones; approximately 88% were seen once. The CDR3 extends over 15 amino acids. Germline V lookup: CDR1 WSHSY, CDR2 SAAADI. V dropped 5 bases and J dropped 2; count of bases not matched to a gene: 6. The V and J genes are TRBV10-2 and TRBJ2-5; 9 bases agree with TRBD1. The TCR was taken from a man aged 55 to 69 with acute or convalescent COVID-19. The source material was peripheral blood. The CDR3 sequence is CASSSGTGPQETQYF. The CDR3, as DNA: TGCGCCAGCAGTTCCGGGACAGGGCCTCAAGAGACCCAGTACTTC.